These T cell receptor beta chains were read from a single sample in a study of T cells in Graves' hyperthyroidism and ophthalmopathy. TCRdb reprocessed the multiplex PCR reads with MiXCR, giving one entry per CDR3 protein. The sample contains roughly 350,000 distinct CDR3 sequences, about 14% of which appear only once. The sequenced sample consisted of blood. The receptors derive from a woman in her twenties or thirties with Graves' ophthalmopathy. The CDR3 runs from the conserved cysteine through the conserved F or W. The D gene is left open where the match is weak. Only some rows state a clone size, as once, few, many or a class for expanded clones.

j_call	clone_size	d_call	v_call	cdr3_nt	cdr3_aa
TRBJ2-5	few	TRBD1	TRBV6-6	TGTGCCAGCAGTTACTCCACAGGGGGCAAGACCCAGTACTTC	CASSYSTGGKTQYF
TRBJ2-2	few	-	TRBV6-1	TGTGCCAGCAGTGATGGGCCAGGGGAGCTGTTTTTT	CASSDGPGELFF
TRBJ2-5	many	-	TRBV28	TGTGCCAGCAGTCCTTACCCCCTAGAGACCCAGTACTTC	CASSPYPLETQYF
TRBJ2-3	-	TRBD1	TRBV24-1	TGTGCCACCAGTGATCCGGGACAGGGAGGAGCACACGATACGCAGTATTTT	CATSDPGQGGAHDTQYF
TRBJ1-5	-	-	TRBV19	TGTGCCAGTAGTATGGGGGATTATCAGCCCCAGCATTTT	CASSMGDYQPQHF
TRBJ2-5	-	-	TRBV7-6	TGTGCCAGCAGCTTAAACCCCGGTCACGACCAAGAGACCCAGTACTTC	CASSLNPGHDQETQYF
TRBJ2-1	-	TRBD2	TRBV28	TGTGCCAGCAGTACCGGGGGGGGGTTAAATGAGCAGTTCTTC	CASSTGGGLNEQFF
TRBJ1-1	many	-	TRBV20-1	TGCAGTGCTAGAGAGGCAGATGTGAACACTGAAGCTTTCTTT	CSAREADVNTEAFF
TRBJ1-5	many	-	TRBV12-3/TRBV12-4	TGTGCCAGCAGTTTATCAGGGATCCCCAATCAGCCCCAGCATTTT	CASSLSGIPNQPQHF
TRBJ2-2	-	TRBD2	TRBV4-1	TGCGCCAGCAGCCAAATAGCGGGGGCGAACACCGGGGAGCTGTTTTTT	CASSQIAGANTGELFF
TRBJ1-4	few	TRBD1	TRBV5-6	TGTGCCAGCAGCCCCCGACAGGGGACTAATGAAAAACTGTTTTTT	CASSPRQGTNEKLFF
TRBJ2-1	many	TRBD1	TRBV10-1	TGCGCCAGCGGAAGGACAGGGGGTAGCGGTGAGCAGTTCTTC	CASGRTGGSGEQFF
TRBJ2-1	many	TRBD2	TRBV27	TGTGCCAGCAGACCCAGGGGACTAGCGGGGGGCAATGAGCAGTTCTTC	CASRPRGLAGGNEQFF
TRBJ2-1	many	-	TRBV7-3	TGTGCCAGCAGTTTTACCGGGGTACATGAGCAGTTCTTC	CASSFTGVHEQFF
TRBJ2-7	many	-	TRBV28	TGTGGGTCGAGGATGCACGGGGCAGGGTCTTACGAGCAGTACTTC	CGSRMHGAGSYEQYF
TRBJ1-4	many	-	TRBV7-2	TGTGCCAGCAGCCTCCGAGTAGGGACACCATCTAATGAAAAACTGTTTTTT	CASSLRVGTPSNEKLFF
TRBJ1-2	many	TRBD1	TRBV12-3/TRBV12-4	TGTGCCAGCAGACCTAACACAGGGGGCTTTTATGGCTACACCTTC	CASRPNTGGFYGYTF
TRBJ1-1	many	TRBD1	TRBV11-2	TGTGCCAGCAGCGCCGGGACAGGGGTTTTCTACACTGAAGCTTTCTTT	CASSAGTGVFYTEAFF
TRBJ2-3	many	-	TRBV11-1	TGTGCCAGCAGCCCAGCGTCCTGGTGGGCGGATGCGCAGTATTTT	CASSPASWWADAQYF
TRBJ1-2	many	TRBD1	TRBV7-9	TGTGCCAGCAGCTTTCCGGGACAGCTTGCCGGGGGCTATGGCTACACCTTC	CASSFPGQLAGGYGYTF
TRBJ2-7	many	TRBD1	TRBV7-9	TGTGCCAGCAGCCTTGGGACAGGGGAGGACGAGCAGTACTTC	CASSLGTGEDEQYF
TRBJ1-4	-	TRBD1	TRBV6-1	TGTGCCAGCAGTGAACGGACAGGTCGGAATCAAAAACTGTTTTTT	CASSERTGRNQKLFF
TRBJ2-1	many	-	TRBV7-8	TGTGCCAGCAGCCCTAATGCCGGGACATCCTACAATGAGCAGTTCTTC	CASSPNAGTSYNEQFF
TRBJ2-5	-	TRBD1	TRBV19	TGTGCCAGTAGGCTGACAGGGGGACAAGAGACCCAGTACTTC	CASRLTGGQETQYF
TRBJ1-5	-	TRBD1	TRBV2	TGTGCCAGCAGTTACGGGACAGGCCTAAATCAGCCCCAGCATTTT	CASSYGTGLNQPQHF
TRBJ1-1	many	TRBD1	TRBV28	TGTGCCAGCAACATAGGGGGACAGCTGAACACTGAAGCTTTCTTT	CASNIGGQLNTEAFF
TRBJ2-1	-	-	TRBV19	TGTGCCAGTAGTATTTTAGGGCGACACCACTACAATGAGCAGTTCTTC	CASSILGRHHYNEQFF
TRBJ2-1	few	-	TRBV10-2	TGCGCCAGCAGTGAGCGGGGCTCCTACAATGAGCAGTTCTTC	CASSERGSYNEQFF
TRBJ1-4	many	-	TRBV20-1	TGCAGTGCTGGACTACCGGGGGCTCGGAATGAAAAACTGTTTTTT	CSAGLPGARNEKLFF
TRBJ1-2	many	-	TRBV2	TGTGCCAGCAACCAGGGTAACTATGGCTACACCTTC	CASNQGNYGYTF
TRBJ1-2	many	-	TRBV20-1	TGCAGTGCTCGAGACAGGTCCTTCTATGGCTACACCTTC	CSARDRSFYGYTF
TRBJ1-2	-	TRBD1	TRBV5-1	TGCGCCAGCAGCTTGCTTGCAGGACAGGGGGACTATGGCTACACCTTC	CASSLLAGQGDYGYTF
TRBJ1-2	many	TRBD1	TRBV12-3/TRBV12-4	TGTGCCAGCAGACTGACCGGGACAGGGGATTTTGGCTACACCTTC	CASRLTGTGDFGYTF
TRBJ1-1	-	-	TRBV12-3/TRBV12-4	TGTGCCAGCAGTCCAGAGGGACACACTGAAGCTTTCTTT	CASSPEGHTEAFF
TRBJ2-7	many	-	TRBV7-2	TGTGCCAGCAGCCTAGGGGGAGGGTCCGGGGGCGAGCAGTACTTC	CASSLGGGSGGEQYF
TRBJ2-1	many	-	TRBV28	TGTGCCACCCAACCCCCGGCTAGCTCCTACAATGAGCAGTTCTTC	CATQPPASSYNEQFF
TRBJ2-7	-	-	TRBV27	TGTGCCAGCAGTTCAATTCCGGGCCCTCATTACGAGCAGTACTTC	CASSSIPGPHYEQYF
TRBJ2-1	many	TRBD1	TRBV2	TGTGCCAGCAGTGAACGGACAGGGTACTACAATGAGCAGTTCTTC	CASSERTGYYNEQFF
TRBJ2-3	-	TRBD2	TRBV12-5	TGTGCTAGTGGTTTTGGGGGGGGGGTTCTAGATACGCAGTATTTT	CASGFGGGVLDTQYF
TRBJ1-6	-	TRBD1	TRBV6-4	TGTGCCAGCAGACCCGGGACAGGGGCAGAGTCACCCCTCCACTTT	CASRPGTGAESPLHF
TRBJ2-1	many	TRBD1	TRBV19	TGTGCCAGTAGTATAGAGGGACAGGGAGTGGACTACAATGAGCAGTTCTTC	CASSIEGQGVDYNEQFF
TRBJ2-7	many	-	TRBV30	TGTGCCTGGAGTGTACGGGTTGGGGCAGGGAGAGACGAGCAGTACTTC	CAWSVRVGAGRDEQYF
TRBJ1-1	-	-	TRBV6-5	TGTGCCAGCAGTTACTCGGGGTCGGGGAGCACTGAAGCTTTCTTT	CASSYSGSGSTEAFF
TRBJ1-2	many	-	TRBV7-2	TGTGCCAGCAGCTTAGCCTGGGGGGCGGAGTATGGCTACACCTTC	CASSLAWGAEYGYTF
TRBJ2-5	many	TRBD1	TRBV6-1	TGTGCCAGCAGGCGAACAGGGGAGGAGACCCAGTACTTC	CASRRTGEETQYF
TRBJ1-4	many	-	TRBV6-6	TGTGCCAGCAGTTACACGACCGCAACTAATGAAAAACTGTTTTTT	CASSYTTATNEKLFF
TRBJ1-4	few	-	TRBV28	TGTGCCAGCAGACCCTTGGGAGGACAGCGGGAAAAACTGTTTTTT	CASRPLGGQREKLFF
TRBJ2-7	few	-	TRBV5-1	TGCGCCAGCAGCTTGGGTATGGATTCAGGGGCCGAGCAGTACTTC	CASSLGMDSGAEQYF
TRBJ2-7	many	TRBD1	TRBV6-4	TGTGCCAGCAGCCACGAGACAGGGATCCACGAGCAGTACTTC	CASSHETGIHEQYF